This T cell receptor (beta chain) was sequenced in a study of identical twins. Details on this clonotype: The target antigen is unknown.

Using its own MiXCR run on the 5' RACE reads, TCRdb lists one record per CDR3 protein. The top ten hold 0.25% to 0.3% of the sample, which has 1.5 million to 2 million distinct CDR3 sequences, roughly 35% seen once. Germline-derived CDR1 and CDR2 are WNHNN and SYGVQD (reference sequence). CDR3 length: 15 residues. Trimming at V came to 4 bases and at J to 7 bases, leaving 7 bases not matched to a gene. Every sampled donor was Caucasian and healthy. Study-level findings and limits: Some out-of-frame alpha sequences were shared by twins, and these showed excess low generation probability. Out-of-frame sharing of TCR alpha in monozygotic twins was underestimated by models. Memory repertoires lacked the insertion deficit that abundant cord blood beta clonotypes showed.

Sequences were obtained from cord blood. The source of this sequence is a newborn girl in good health. The chain is built from TRBV10-1 and TRBJ2-1, with TRBD2 matching over 10 bases. CDR3: CASSGVGLADNEQFF. CDR3 nucleotide sequence: TGCGCCAGCAGTGGGGTTGGACTAGCGGATAATGAGCAGTTCTTC.